This T cell receptor beta chain was sequenced for a study of OX40 agonist ivuxolimab in advanced cancers. Describing the broader study: Ivuxolimab was an agonistic, fully human IgG2 monoclonal antibody directed against OX40 (CD134), a costimulatory receptor. Intravenous ivuxolimab was administered to patients every 2 weeks at six dose levels: 0.01, 0.1, 0.3, 1.5, 3 and 10 mg/kg. Among the approximately 54 dose-escalation patients, around 20 had hepatocellular carcinoma, approximately 15 melanoma, 9 renal cell carcinoma and 9 head and neck cancer. A male proportion of roughly 80% and a mean age of around 60 years, ranging from about 23 to 90, were recorded for the dose-escalation cohort. Prior anti-PD-1, anti-PD-L1 or anti-CTLA-4 therapy was permitted, and checkpoint inhibitors had been received by around 40% of dose-escalation patients. Partial responses were achieved by three dose-escalation patients, of whom one had hepatocellular carcinoma and two had cutaneous melanoma. The point of sequencing TCRbeta in the periphery was to test whether ivuxolimab changed TCR sequence diversity and drove clonal T-cell expansion. The paper reports the monotherapy dose-escalation portion (N of about 50 patients) of the phase I ivuxolimab trial. Points the paper makes about the study in general: At doses from 0.1 to 3.0 mg/kg, clonal expansion was seen in both CD4+ and CD8+ blood T cells between baseline and week 6. Low levels of normalized T-cell clonal expansion were also shown by some nonresponding patients. On average, CD8+ T cells showed more expanded clones than CD4+ T cells after ivuxolimab. The antigen specificity of the peripheral T cells that underwent clonal expansion was not determined. In the 0.1-3.0 mg/kg groups, partial responders had among the lowest normalized peripheral clonal expansion, particularly in CD8+ T cells.

Patients with autoimmune disease history or receiving systemic immunosuppression were excluded from the trial. In every dose cohort, peripheral blood was drawn for TCR sequencing at baseline, cycle 4 day 1, and cycle 7 day 1. Samples were obtained from an open-label, multicenter, first-in-human phase I dose-escalation trial of ivuxolimab. Adults with locally advanced or metastatic melanoma, renal cell carcinoma, hepatocellular carcinoma or head and neck squamous cell carcinoma were enrolled in the trial. CD4+ and CD8+ T cells were sorted separately from peripheral blood before TCR sequencing. There are 15 amino acids in the CDR3, from cysteine to phenylalanine inclusive. The only DNA kept is the CDR3, 45 bases in frame from the first base. CDR1 and CDR2 (LNHDA, SQIVND) derive from the germline V gene (reference sequence). Unmatched junction bases come to 7, with V trimmed by 1 base and J by 8 bases.

Points on this clone: Its antigen has not been determined. Base-call qualities are not available, and no considerably larger clone is one nucleotide away.

Genomic DNA was extracted from sorted cells for sequencing of the TCRbeta CDR3 region. The immunoSEQ Assay was used for sequencing of TCRbeta CDR3 regions. TCRdb carries this immuneACCESS record with in-frame sequences only. Its versions omit some clonotypes, under half of them owing to an unresolved V gene in the studies checked, with the rest unexplained. The sample table lists 49,000 or so clones, around 84% of them with a count of one. 2.6% of the sample rests with the top ten. This chain joins TRBV19 to TRBJ2-1; 8 nucleotides in the junction match TRBD1. The clonotype originates from an adult with an advanced solid tumor such as melanoma, head and neck, liver or kidney cancer. Sequencing used CD4+ or CD8+ T cells sorted from blood, obtained in a trial of the OX40 agonist ivuxolimab. The CDR3 protein is CASSIGGAGGYEQFF. The DNA is as follows: TGTGCCAGTAGTATAGGTGGCGCAGGGGGCTATGAGCAGTTCTTC. The CDR3 plus the reference TRBV19 and TRBJ2-1 genes for the other parts give the full variable domain: DGGITQSPKYLFRKEGQNVTLSCEQNLNHDAMYWYRQDPGQGLRLIYYSQIVNDFQKGDIAEGYSVSREKKESFPLTVTSAQKNPTAFYLCASSIGGAGGYEQFFGPGTRLTVL.